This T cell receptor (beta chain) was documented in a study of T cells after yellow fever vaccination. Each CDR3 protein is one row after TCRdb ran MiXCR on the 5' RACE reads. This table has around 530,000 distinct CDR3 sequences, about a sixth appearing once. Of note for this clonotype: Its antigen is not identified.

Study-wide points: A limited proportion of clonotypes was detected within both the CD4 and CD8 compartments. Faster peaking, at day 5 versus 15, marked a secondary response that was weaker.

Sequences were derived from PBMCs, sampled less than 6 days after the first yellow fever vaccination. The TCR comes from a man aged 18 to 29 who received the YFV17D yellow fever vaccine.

The CDR3 DNA reads TGTGCCAGCAGCAAAGTCGGGGGAAGGATTAGCAATCAGCCCCAGCATTTT. Translating gives CASSKVGGRISNQPQHF. The gene calls are TRBV21-1 and TRBJ1-5; TRBD1, the table's D call, was not compared with the DNA. TRBV21-1 represents a pseudogene. There are 17 residues in the CDR3.